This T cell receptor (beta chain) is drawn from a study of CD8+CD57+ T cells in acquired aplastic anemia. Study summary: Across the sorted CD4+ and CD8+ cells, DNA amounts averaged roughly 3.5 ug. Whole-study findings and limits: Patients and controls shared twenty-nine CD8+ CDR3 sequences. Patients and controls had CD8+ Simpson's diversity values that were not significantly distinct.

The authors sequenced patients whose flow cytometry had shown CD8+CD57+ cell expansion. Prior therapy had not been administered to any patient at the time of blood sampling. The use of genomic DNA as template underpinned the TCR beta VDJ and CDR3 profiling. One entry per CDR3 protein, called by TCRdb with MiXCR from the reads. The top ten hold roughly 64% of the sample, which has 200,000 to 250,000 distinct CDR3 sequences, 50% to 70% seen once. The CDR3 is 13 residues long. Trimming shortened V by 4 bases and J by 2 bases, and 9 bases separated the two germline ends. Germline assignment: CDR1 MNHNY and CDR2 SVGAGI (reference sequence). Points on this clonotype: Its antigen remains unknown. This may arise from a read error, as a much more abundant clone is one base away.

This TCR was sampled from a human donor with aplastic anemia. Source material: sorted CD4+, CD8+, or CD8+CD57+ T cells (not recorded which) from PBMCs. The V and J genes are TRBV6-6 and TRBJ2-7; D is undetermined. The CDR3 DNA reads TGTGCCAGCAGTTGCCCGCTGGCCTACGAGCAGTACTTC. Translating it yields CASSCPLAYEQYF.